This T cell receptor (beta chain) appears in the sequencing data of a study of cytomegalovirus exposure and HLA in healthy donors. Turning to the study itself: As released early, the data held about 85 million unique TCRs from HLA-typed donors.

Healthy people donating bone marrow made up the donors. To note about this clone: The antigen remains undetermined.

Whole-study results and caveats: Overall, approximately 180 TCR beta chains were annotated as cytomegalovirus-associated.

This PCR relied on a set of 60 Vbeta primers and 13 Jbeta primers. As handled by the study authors: In a later analysis, of some 80 million unique beta chains, about 11 million appeared in at least two donors. The data were produced by immunoSEQ multiplex PCR, yet TCRdb's version contains in-frame clones alone and is incomplete. Clone size and V and J calls were adopted from that table, with D and trimming inferred from the DNA. The sample lists about 140,000 clones; around 73% were seen once. Material for sequencing was PBMCs. The sequence derives from a female donor in good health and CMV-seronegative.

The CDR3 loop reads CASSSPDRGLPEAFF. CDR3 DNA sequence: TGTGCCAGCAGTTCTCCCGACAGGGGCTTACCTGAAGCTTTCTTT. The chain employs TRBV27 and TRBJ1-1; 8 nucleotides align to TRBD1. The CDR3 runs 15 residues. V was clipped by 4 bases and J by 6 bases; unmatched bases: 10. From germline, CDR1 is MNHEY and CDR2 SMNVEV (reference sequence).